This is a list of T cell receptor beta chains from one sample in a study of Ad26.COV2.S vaccination and SARS-CoV-2 variants. Data came from immunoSEQ multiplex PCR; TCRdb stores just in-frame clones and leaves some out. Among hundreds of thousands of clones listed, around 89% were seen once. Sequenced material: peripheral blood, taken in a trial of Ad26.COV2.S vaccine versus placebo. The receptor source for this set is a person between 18 and 59 years old who received the Ad26.COV2.S COVID-19 vaccine or a placebo. CDR3s include the opening cysteine and the closing phenylalanine or tryptophan. The order of the fields is clone size, J gene, D gene, V gene, CDR3 protein, CDR3 DNA. D genes are given only for firm matches. Size is stated for part of the rows, as once, few or many counts, or as a class when the clone is expanded.

clone_size: .
j_call: TRBJ2-3
d_call: TRBD2
v_call: TRBV7-3
cdr3_aa: CASSLTLKAGGPGDTQYF
cdr3_nt: TGTGCCAGCAGCTTAACGTTAAAGGCGGGAGGGCCTGGAGATACGCAGTATTTT

clone_size: .
j_call: TRBJ2-1
d_call: .
v_call: TRBV7-2
cdr3_aa: CASSLVGGDNEQFF
cdr3_nt: TGTGCCAGCAGCTTAGTAGGCGGGGACAATGAGCAGTTCTTC

clone_size: .
j_call: TRBJ1-1
d_call: .
v_call: TRBV14
cdr3_aa: CASRHPLNTEAFF
cdr3_nt: TGTGCCAGCAGACACCCTCTGAACACTGAAGCTTTCTTT

clone_size: .
j_call: TRBJ1-1
d_call: .
v_call: TRBV7-2
cdr3_aa: CASSQAQVNTEAFF
cdr3_nt: TGTGCCAGCAGCCAGGCCCAAGTAAACACTGAAGCTTTCTTT

clone_size: .
j_call: TRBJ2-7
d_call: TRBD1
v_call: TRBV5-4
cdr3_aa: CASSLDRGIGEQYF
cdr3_nt: TGTGCCAGCAGCTTGGACAGGGGGATAGGAGAGCAGTACTTC

clone_size: .
j_call: TRBJ1-5
d_call: .
v_call: TRBV5-1
cdr3_aa: CASSLAGGRSQHF
cdr3_nt: TGCGCCAGCAGCTTGGCGGGGGGAAGATCCCAGCATTTT

clone_size: .
j_call: TRBJ2-2
d_call: .
v_call: TRBV4-3
cdr3_aa: CASSQDFRQKSTGELFF
cdr3_nt: TGCGCCAGCAGCCAAGATTTTCGACAGAAATCTACCGGGGAGCTGTTTTTT

clone_size: .
j_call: TRBJ2-1
d_call: .
v_call: TRBV27
cdr3_aa: CASYSRGQFSYNEQFF
cdr3_nt: TGTGCCAGCTACTCCCGCGGACAATTCTCCTACAATGAGCAGTTCTTC

clone_size: .
j_call: TRBJ2-1
d_call: .
v_call: TRBV11-3
cdr3_aa: CASSFTFGEQFF
cdr3_nt: TGTGCCAGCAGCTTCACTTTTGGTGAGCAGTTCTTC

clone_size: .
j_call: TRBJ2-1
d_call: .
v_call: TRBV4-1
cdr3_aa: CASSLTMNNEQFF
cdr3_nt: TGCGCCAGCAGCCTCACTATGAACAATGAGCAGTTCTTC

clone_size: .
j_call: TRBJ2-3
d_call: .
v_call: TRBV27
cdr3_aa: CASSLSPGIGADTQYF
cdr3_nt: TGTGCCAGCAGTCTATCCCCAGGGATTGGGGCAGATACGCAGTATTTT

clone_size: .
j_call: TRBJ2-7
d_call: TRBD1
v_call: TRBV9
cdr3_aa: CASSLGQGGSYEQYF
cdr3_nt: TGTGCCAGCAGCCTTGGACAGGGAGGTTCCTACGAGCAGTACTTC

clone_size: .
j_call: TRBJ1-5
d_call: .
v_call: TRBV2
cdr3_aa: CASSEALRGHQPQHF
cdr3_nt: TGTGCCAGCAGTGAAGCGCTTCGGGGTCATCAGCCCCAGCATTTT

clone_size: .
j_call: TRBJ2-5
d_call: .
v_call: TRBV7-9
cdr3_aa: CASRLAGDMRETQYF
cdr3_nt: TGTGCCAGCAGGCTGGCAGGGGACATGCGAGAGACCCAGTACTTC

clone_size: once
j_call: TRBJ1-2
d_call: .
v_call: TRBV7-3
cdr3_aa: CASSLDPKSYGYTF
cdr3_nt: TGTGCCAGCAGCTTAGATCCGAAGAGCTATGGCTACACCTTC

clone_size: .
j_call: TRBJ1-2
d_call: TRBD1
v_call: TRBV15
cdr3_aa: CATSGTGVYTF
cdr3_nt: TGTGCCACCAGCGGAACAGGGGTCTACACCTTC

clone_size: .
j_call: TRBJ2-5
d_call: .
v_call: TRBV27
cdr3_aa: CASSLRAGVMIETQYF
cdr3_nt: TGTGCCAGCAGTTTACGTGCAGGGGTGATGATAGAGACCCAGTACTTC

clone_size: .
j_call: TRBJ1-1
d_call: .
v_call: TRBV5-6
cdr3_aa: CASSFRGNTEAFF
cdr3_nt: TGTGCCAGCAGCTTTCGCGGGAACACTGAAGCTTTCTTT

clone_size: .
j_call: TRBJ2-7
d_call: .
v_call: TRBV19
cdr3_aa: CASSPYPLSYEQYF
cdr3_nt: TGTGCCAGTAGTCCCTATCCCCTCTCCTACGAGCAGTACTTC

clone_size: .
j_call: TRBJ1-1
d_call: .
v_call: TRBV7-3
cdr3_aa: CASSLGRIPNTEAFF
cdr3_nt: TGTGCCAGCAGCTTAGGTCGGATTCCGAACACTGAAGCTTTCTTT

clone_size: .
j_call: TRBJ2-2
d_call: .
v_call: TRBV2
cdr3_aa: CASSGLNTGELFF
cdr3_nt: TGTGCCAGCAGTGGGTTGAACACCGGGGAGCTGTTTTTT

clone_size: .
j_call: TRBJ2-3
d_call: .
v_call: TRBV15
cdr3_aa: CATSRGGHSSTDTQYF
cdr3_nt: TGTGCCACCAGCAGAGGGGGGCACTCTAGCACAGATACGCAGTATTTT

clone_size: .
j_call: TRBJ2-7
d_call: .
v_call: TRBV6-2/TRBV6-3
cdr3_aa: CASSYSTSSYEQYF
cdr3_nt: TGTGCCAGCAGTTACTCGACTAGCTCCTACGAGCAGTACTTC

clone_size: .
j_call: TRBJ2-7
d_call: TRBD2
v_call: TRBV7-2
cdr3_aa: CASSLSSGGSLGYYEQYF
cdr3_nt: TGTGCCAGCAGCTTGTCTAGCGGGGGGTCTTTGGGTTATTACGAGCAGTACTTC

clone_size: .
j_call: TRBJ1-6
d_call: .
v_call: TRBV19
cdr3_aa: CASSMNSPLHF
cdr3_nt: TGTGCCAGTAGTATGAATTCACCCCTCCACTTT

clone_size: .
j_call: TRBJ1-1
d_call: .
v_call: TRBV11-3
cdr3_aa: CASSLGRANTEAFF
cdr3_nt: TGTGCCAGCAGCTTAGGCAGGGCCAACACTGAAGCTTTCTTT

clone_size: .
j_call: TRBJ1-5
d_call: .
v_call: TRBV2
cdr3_aa: CASSGQGMGNQPQHF
cdr3_nt: TGTGCCAGCAGTGGGCAGGGGATGGGCAATCAGCCCCAGCATTTT

clone_size: .
j_call: TRBJ2-3
d_call: .
v_call: TRBV28
cdr3_aa: CASSSQGTGEDTQYF
cdr3_nt: TGTGCCAGCAGTTCTCAAGGGACGGGGGAGGATACGCAGTATTTT

clone_size: .
j_call: TRBJ1-3
d_call: .
v_call: TRBV25-1
cdr3_aa: CASSPSIGQSRGNTIYF
cdr3_nt: TGTGCCAGCAGTCCGTCGATAGGACAGTCTCGCGGAAACACCATATATTTT

clone_size: once
j_call: TRBJ2-2
d_call: TRBD2
v_call: TRBV4-1
cdr3_aa: CASSPSGRNTGELFF
cdr3_nt: TGCGCCAGCAGCCCTAGCGGGAGGAACACCGGGGAGCTGTTTTTT

clone_size: few
j_call: TRBJ1-3
d_call: .
v_call: TRBV7-6
cdr3_aa: CASSMVQDDSGNTIYF
cdr3_nt: TGTGCCAGCAGCATGGTACAGGACGACTCTGGAAACACCATATATTTT

clone_size: .
j_call: TRBJ2-5
d_call: TRBD2
v_call: TRBV15
cdr3_aa: CATSRLGLAGQETQYF
cdr3_nt: TGTGCCACCAGCAGATTGGGACTAGCGGGGCAAGAGACCCAGTACTTC

clone_size: .
j_call: TRBJ2-5
d_call: .
v_call: TRBV27
cdr3_aa: CASSLSTETQYF
cdr3_nt: TGTGCCAGCAGTTTATCGACAGAGACCCAGTACTTC

clone_size: .
j_call: TRBJ2-1
d_call: TRBD2
v_call: TRBV2
cdr3_aa: CASRTAGRVGDEQFF
cdr3_nt: TGTGCCAGCAGGACAGCGGGACGGGTGGGCGATGAGCAGTTCTTC

clone_size: .
j_call: TRBJ1-2
d_call: TRBD1
v_call: TRBV18
cdr3_aa: CASSPRVGGTGGLRSWDGYTF
cdr3_nt: TGTGCCAGCTCACCACGCGTAGGAGGGACAGGGGGCTTGAGAAGTTGGGATGGCTACACCTTC

clone_size: .
j_call: TRBJ2-3
d_call: .
v_call: TRBV29-1
cdr3_aa: CSVDRQITDTQYF
cdr3_nt: TGCAGCGTTGATAGGCAGATCACAGATACGCAGTATTTT

clone_size: .
j_call: TRBJ1-2
d_call: TRBD1
v_call: TRBV5-4
cdr3_aa: CASSRLDRDYGYTF
cdr3_nt: TGTGCCAGCAGCCGATTGGACAGGGACTATGGCTACACCTTC

clone_size: .
j_call: TRBJ2-1
d_call: .
v_call: TRBV29-1
cdr3_aa: CSVDGGEQFF
cdr3_nt: TGCAGCGTTGACGGGGGTGAGCAGTTCTTC

clone_size: .
j_call: TRBJ1-1
d_call: .
v_call: TRBV24-1
cdr3_aa: CATSDLRQAKMNTEAFF
cdr3_nt: TGTGCCACCAGTGATTTGAGGCAGGCGAAAATGAACACTGAAGCTTTCTTT

clone_size: once
j_call: TRBJ1-5
d_call: TRBD1
v_call: TRBV19
cdr3_aa: CASSTGGQPQHF
cdr3_nt: TGTGCCAGTAGTACAGGGGGTCAGCCCCAGCATTTT

clone_size: .
j_call: TRBJ1-1
d_call: TRBD1
v_call: TRBV6-2/TRBV6-3
cdr3_aa: CASSYTGTGGLMNTEAFF
cdr3_nt: TGTGCCAGCAGTTACACGGGGACAGGGGGCCTAATGAACACTGAAGCTTTCTTT

clone_size: .
j_call: TRBJ1-2
d_call: TRBD1
v_call: TRBV5-1
cdr3_aa: CASSLDHGQEGYTF
cdr3_nt: TGCGCCAGCAGCTTGGATCATGGACAGGAAGGCTACACCTTC

clone_size: .
j_call: TRBJ2-6
d_call: .
v_call: TRBV7-8
cdr3_aa: CASSFFSRYSGANVLTF
cdr3_nt: TGTGCCAGCAGCTTCTTCTCCCGTTACTCTGGGGCCAACGTCCTGACTTTC

clone_size: once
j_call: TRBJ2-7
d_call: .
v_call: TRBV28
cdr3_aa: CASRSSGGPTYEQYF
cdr3_nt: TGTGCCAGCAGGTCCTCCGGGGGTCCAACCTACGAGCAGTACTTC

clone_size: once
j_call: TRBJ1-2
d_call: TRBD1
v_call: TRBV9
cdr3_aa: CASSGEGAYGYTF
cdr3_nt: TGTGCCAGCAGCGGTGAGGGGGCCTATGGCTACACCTTC

clone_size: .
j_call: TRBJ1-5
d_call: .
v_call: TRBV2
cdr3_aa: CASILGPYSNQPQHF
cdr3_nt: TGTGCCAGCATCCTCGGGCCATATAGCAATCAGCCCCAGCATTTT

clone_size: few
j_call: TRBJ2-3
d_call: .
v_call: TRBV10-3
cdr3_aa: CAISEYSDSTDTQYF
cdr3_nt: TGTGCCATCAGTGAGTATAGTGACAGCACAGATACGCAGTATTTT

clone_size: .
j_call: TRBJ2-2
d_call: .
v_call: TRBV14
cdr3_aa: CASSQPAGELFF
cdr3_nt: TGTGCCAGCAGCCAACCTGCTGGGGAGCTGTTTTTT

clone_size: .
j_call: TRBJ1-2
d_call: TRBD1
v_call: TRBV5-6
cdr3_aa: CASSPIGTDNYGYTF
cdr3_nt: TGTGCCAGCAGCCCCATTGGGACAGATAACTATGGCTACACCTTC

clone_size: .
j_call: TRBJ2-2
d_call: TRBD1
v_call: TRBV28
cdr3_aa: CASSLRTGYTGELFF
cdr3_nt: TGTGCCAGCAGTTTAAGGACAGGATACACCGGGGAGCTGTTTTTT

clone_size: .
j_call: TRBJ1-3
d_call: .
v_call: TRBV27
cdr3_aa: CASSPLGQGSGNTIYF
cdr3_nt: TGTGCCAGCAGTCCCCTGGGGCAGGGCTCTGGAAACACCATATATTTT

clone_size: .
j_call: TRBJ1-2
d_call: .
v_call: TRBV30
cdr3_aa: CAWSDQRGGYTF
cdr3_nt: TGTGCCTGGAGTGACCAAAGGGGTGGCTACACCTTC

clone_size: .
j_call: TRBJ2-1
d_call: .
v_call: TRBV7-3
cdr3_aa: CASSPDYNYNEQFF
cdr3_nt: TGTGCCAGTTCCCCGGACTACAACTACAATGAGCAGTTCTTC